A selection of T cell receptor beta chains follows, all from one sample in a study of blood T cell repertoires in COVID-19. Produced via immunoSEQ multiplex PCR; TCRdb's table is partial and in-frame only. This sample yields some 250,000 clones, of which approximately 85% are seen a single time; 1.9% belongs to the top ten. Material for sequencing was PBMCs or T cells enriched from blood (not recorded which). The receptors here all came from a woman between 45 and 65 years old who had recovered from COVID-19. The CDR3 runs from the conserved cysteine through the conserved F or W.

>14|TRBV2
CARQGAAPSDTQYF
>13|TRBV3-1/TRBV3-2
CASSAVSGDGYTF
>14|TRBV2
CASSEARSPQPQHF
>16|TRBV4-1
CASSQVLAGGPDTQYF
>20|TRBV6-7
CASSYSFRLAGGPNTGELFF
>16|TRBV5-4
CASSFSTGGDTGELFF
>13|TRBV12-3/TRBV12-4
CASSLDSPDTQYF
>12|TRBV4-1
CASSQGHNGYTF
>17|TRBV11-2
CASSSRGTSGSFETQYF
>13|TRBV6-1
CASSEQGPYGYTF
>13|TRBV20-1
CSASSGQRYGYTF
>13|TRBV19
CASSTGQNQPQHF
>14|TRBV7-9
CASSLEAGAVEAFF
>14|TRBV6-7
CASSYSPISYEQYF
>17|TRBV27
CASSLNPKGGRDQPQHF
>16|TRBV18
CASSPFNKGAGSPLHF
>14|TRBV5-1
CASGRGVMGETQYF
>13|TRBV28
CASSSGGGSPLHF